The next 28 T cell receptor beta chains were all read from a single sample in a study of blood T cell repertoires in COVID-19. Some clones are missing from TCRdb's copy, which holds only in-frame ones; the method was immunoSEQ multiplex PCR. The sample includes 180,000 or so clones, approximately 83% of them seen just once. Sequences were obtained from peripheral blood. These receptors all come from a human donor with acute or convalescent COVID-19. The donor label of this sample is uncertain.

This chain connects TRBV20-1 to TRBJ2-7, with 10 positions matching TRBD1. The V gene's germline CDR1 is DFQATT and CDR2 SNEGSKA (reference sequence). CDR3 length: 13 residues. V lost 3 bases and J lost 6; bases outside the gene matches: 5. The CDR3: CSASGTGVAEQYF. CDR3 sequence (DNA): TGCAGTGCTAGTGGGACAGGGGTAGCCGAGCAGTACTTC.

The rearrangement uses TRBV5-6 and TRBJ2-7, with TRBD2 as a possible D gene (5 bases). The V end was cut by 0 bases, the J end by 3 bases, with 13 bases between. The CDR3 sequence is 15 residues long. CDR1 and CDR2 from the germline V gene are SGHDT and YYEEEE. The CDR3 nucleotides read TGTGCCAGCAGCTTGGGGGAGTCCACACTCTACGAGCAGTACTTC. Protein: CASSLGESTLYEQYF.

This chain links TRBV29-1 with TRBJ2-5, with 7 bases identical to TRBD2. V dropped 6 bases and J dropped 2; count of bases not matched to a gene: 9. The germline V gene has CDR1 SQVTM and CDR2 ANQGSEA. There are 14 residues in the CDR3. The CDR3, as DNA: TGCAGCGTCCAACAACTAGCGACTCAAGAGACCCAGTACTTC. Translated, it gives CSVQQLATQETQYF.

The V call is TRBV5-4, the J call TRBJ2-2; 8 bases agree with TRBD2. Germline values: CDR1 SGHNT, CDR2 YYREEE (reference sequence). The V gene end was trimmed by 4 bases and the J gene end by 0 bases; junction bases not matched to a gene: 2. The CDR3 is made up of 15 amino acids. CDR3 loop: CASSLGLANTGELFF. The CDR3 bases are TGTGCCAGCAGCCTGGGACTAGCGAACACCGGGGAGCTGTTTTTT.

V gene TRBV3-1 (or the pseudogene TRBV3-2) combines with J gene TRBJ2-1, with D perhaps matching TRBD2 (6 bases). V was shortened by 4 bases and J by 5 bases, with 12 bases between the two germline ends. CDR1 LGHDT and CDR2 YNNKEL come from the germline V gene (reference sequence). The CDR3 has 14 residues. CDR3 coding DNA: TGTGCCAGCAGCCGAACCGGGAGACACAATGAGCAGTTCTTC. Amino acids: CASSRTGRHNEQFF.

The rearrangement links TRBV4-1 to TRBJ1-2; D call uncertain. The CDR3 consists of 13 residues. With 1 base removed from V and 7 bases from J, the gap between germline ends came to 10 bases. CDR1 is MGHRA and CDR2 is YSYEKL in the germline V gene. The CDR3 DNA is TGCGCCAGCAGCCAAGCCGGGATCGTTGGCTACACCTTC. This translates into CASSQAGIVGYTF.

About this clone: Other DNA sequences in the sample encode the same CDR3. This chain connects TRBV2 to TRBJ2-7, with D possibly being TRBD1 (6 bases). CDR3 length: 12 amino acids. V was pared by 6 bases and J by 2 bases, with 8 bases between. In germline, CDR1 is SNHLY, CDR2 FYNNEI. The CDR3 protein is CASRGAAYEQYF. CDR3 DNA sequence: TGTGCCAGCAGGGGGGCTGCCTACGAGCAGTACTTC.

The chain joins TRBV6-5 to TRBJ1-1, with TRBD1 as a possible D gene (5 bases). This CDR3 has 15 amino acids. Germline-derived CDR1 and CDR2 are MNHEY and SVGAGI. V was cut by 6 bases and J by 5 bases, with 19 bases left in between. DNA for the CDR3: TGTGCCAGCAGAAGCTCCGGGGGTGGAAGGACTGAAGCTTTCTTT. Protein: CASRSSGGGRTEAFF.

V usage is TRBV11-2 and J usage is TRBJ2-3; 7 bases are shared with TRBD2. Trimming cost V 5 bases and J 2 bases; bases outside gene matches: 10. This CDR3 contains 16 residues. CDR1 is SGHAT and CDR2 is FQNNGV in the germline V gene. DNA of the CDR3: TGTGCCAGCAGCCTTAAACTAGCGTCCCTCACAGATACGCAGTATTTT. Residues: CASSLKLASLTDTQYF.

This clone was counted once. V is TRBV15 and J is TRBJ2-1, with D tentatively TRBD1 (5 bases). Trimming cost V 0 bases and J 6 bases, with 9 bases left between them. The CDR3 is 14 amino acids. Germline values: CDR1 LNHNV, CDR2 YYDKDF (reference sequence). The CDR3 is CATSRDQGANEQFF. The CDR3 DNA sequence: TGTGCCACCAGCAGAGATCAAGGGGCCAATGAGCAGTTCTTC.

The V call is TRBV7-7, the J call TRBJ2-1; 10 bases agree with TRBD2. Trimming at V came to 2 bases and at J to 0 bases, leaving 1 base not matched to a gene. Germline V gene data show CDR1 as SSHAT and CDR2 as FNYEAQ (reference sequence). This CDR3 spans 16 amino acids. The CDR3 DNA is TGTGCCAGCAGCTTAAGACTAGCGGGCTCCTACAATGAGCAGTTCTTC. Translated: CASSLRLAGSYNEQFF.

The DNA of the CDR3 is TGCGCCAGCAGACCGTACAGGGGCCATGCGCAATCTCTAAACACCGGGGAGCTGTTTTTT. Translated, it gives CASRPYRGHAQSLNTGELFF. V usage is TRBV23-1 and J usage is TRBJ2-2, with TRBD1 matching over 7 bases. TRBV23-1 is labeled an ORF, and its function is uncertain. The CDR3 runs to 20 residues. Germline trimming cut 6 bases from V and 2 bases from J; bases unmatched to any gene: 21.

Written as DNA, the CDR3 is TGTGCCAGCAGCAAGAAACCTATAGCGGGGGGGCATCAGGTCAAAAACATTCAGTACTTC. Translating gives CASSKKPIAGGHQVKNIQYF. This chain links TRBV21-1 with TRBJ2-4; TRBD2 was called by the table and not checked on the DNA. TRBV21-1 represents a pseudogene. The CDR3 has 20 amino acids.

The V and J genes are TRBV2 and TRBJ2-7, with TRBD2 as a possible D gene (7 bases). There are 16 residues in the CDR3. The ends were cut back, 5 bases at V and 2 bases at J, with 19 bases in the middle. CDR1 and CDR2 (germline): SNHLY, FYNNEI. For the CDR3, the DNA is TGTGCCAGCAGTCCAGAGGGGGGGATAGTTGCCTACGAGCAGTACTTC. Translated, it gives CASSPEGGIVAYEQYF.

This chain links TRBV5-1 with TRBJ2-2, with TRBD2 as a possible D gene (6 bases). V lost 5 bases and J lost 10, with 18 bases in between. CDR3 length equals 14 residues. Germline V CDR1 and CDR2: SGHRS, YFSETQ. CDR3 nucleotide sequence: TGCGCCAGCAGGGAGGGTACTCCACCGGAGGAGCTGTTTTTT. This codes for CASREGTPPEELFF.

The rearrangement links TRBV18 to TRBJ1-5, with a possible D match to TRBD1 (5 bases). CDR3 length equals 16 residues. V lost 3 bases and J 2 bases, leaving 14 bases between the germline ends. Per germline, CDR1 KGHSH and CDR2 LQKENI. The CDR3 spells CASSPGRGEGNQPQHF. CDR3 bases: TGTGCCAGCTCACCGGGTCGGGGGGAGGGCAATCAGCCCCAGCATTTT.

The table lists this clone with a count of one. This chain joins TRBV5-1 and TRBJ2-3; D may be TRBD2 (6 bases). The CDR3 has 14 amino acids. Germline V lookup: CDR1 SGHRS, CDR2 YFSETQ. V was trimmed by 2 bases and J by 1 base, leaving 8 bases between them. The CDR3 protein is CASSLGTGTDTQYF. The CDR3 region has the DNA TGCGCCAGCAGCTTAGGGACTGGCACAGATACGCAGTATTTT.

This clone has a handful of counts. The chain employs TRBV2 and TRBJ2-3, with D unresolved. Trimming shortened V by 4 bases and J by 5 bases, and 7 bases separated the two germline ends. Germline CDR1 reads SNHLY; CDR2 reads FYNNEI. The CDR3 length is 12 residues. In nucleotides, the CDR3 is TGTGCCAGCAGTGTGGAGAGAGATACGCAGTATTTT. Protein: CASSVERDTQYF.

The chain couples TRBV2 to TRBJ1-6; no definite D call. V lost 2 bases to trimming and J lost 10 bases, with 6 bases between them. CDR1 is SNHLY and CDR2 is FYNNEI in the germline V gene. The CDR3 runs to 12 residues. CDR3 bases: TGTGCCAGCAGTGAACGGTCCTCACCCCTCCACTTT. Protein product: CASSERSSPLHF.

The J gene is TRBJ1-2, the V gene TRBV5-1; 11 bases align to TRBD1. Germline values: CDR1 SGHRS, CDR2 YFSETQ. The V segment lost 4 bases and the J segment 5 bases; nucleotides outside the gene matches: 7. This CDR3 contains 15 residues. Here the CDR3 reads CASSIGTGGAYGYTF. The DNA of the CDR3 is TGCGCCAGCAGCATTGGGACAGGGGGAGCTTATGGCTACACCTTC.

The gene calls are TRBV5-4 and TRBJ2-3; D remains unclear. The germline V gene has CDR1 SGHNT and CDR2 YYREEE (reference sequence). With 5 bases removed from V and 1 base from J, the gap between germline ends came to 11 bases. This CDR3 spans 14 amino acids. The CDR3 DNA reads as TGTGCCAGCAGTTATGAGGTGGGCACAGATACGCAGTATTTT. Protein product: CASSYEVGTDTQYF.

V gene TRBV6-5 combines with J gene TRBJ1-1; D possibly corresponds to TRBD1 (6 bases). V lost 1 base, J lost 2 bases, and 11 bases lay in between. Germline V lookup: CDR1 MNHEY, CDR2 SVGAGI. The CDR3 is made up of 15 amino acids. DNA for the CDR3: TGTGCCAGCAGTTACTTTGGACAGAAAAACACTGAAGCTTTCTTT. The encoded protein is CASSYFGQKNTEAFF.

This chain links TRBV2 with TRBJ1-3; possible D gene TRBD1, 6 bases. Germline loops: CDR1 SNHLY, CDR2 FYNNEI. The CDR3 totals 16 residues. Trimming stripped 4 bases from V and 0 bases from J, with 13 bases between. CDR3 sequence reads: CASSVDSLASGNTIYF. The CDR3 bases are TGTGCCAGCAGTGTGGACAGTTTGGCCTCTGGAAACACCATATATTTT.

The rearrangement uses TRBV3-1 (or the pseudogene TRBV3-2) and TRBJ2-1; TRBD2 aligns across 11 bases. V trimming: 1 base; J trimming: 9 bases; junction bases outside the gene matches: 14. The germline gives CDR1 LGHDT, CDR2 YNNKEL (reference sequence). CDR3 length: 18 residues. In DNA, the CDR3 is TGTGCCAGCAGCCAAGTAGTATCGGCTAGCGGGGGGAGTGGTGAGCAGTTCTTC. This translates into CASSQVVSASGGSGEQFF.

CDR3: CASSEGNKNNQPQHF. CDR3 DNA: TGTGCCAGCAGTGAGGGCAATAAGAACAATCAGCCCCAGCATTTT. J is TRBJ1-5 and V is TRBV6-1; D remains unclear. There are 15 residues in the CDR3. Between the trimmed V and J ends, which lost 3 bases and 3 bases, there was a span of 12 bases. CDR1 and CDR2 (germline): MNHNS, SASEGT.

This clone was recorded many times. The V gene is TRBV21-1, the J gene TRBJ2-1; the table names TRBD1, a call not compared with the DNA. TRBV21-1 is noted as a pseudogene. CDR3 size: 16 residues. The CDR3 DNA is TGTGCCAGCAGCCTCCGAGGTTGGGGCGATCGCAATGAGCAGTTCTTC. Its translation: CASSLRGWGDRNEQFF.

This sequence joins TRBV5-1 and TRBJ2-7; 7 nucleotides line up with TRBD2. CDR1 is SGHRS and CDR2 is YFSETQ in the germline V gene. This CDR3 is 14 amino acids long. Germline trimming cut 0 bases from V and 3 bases from J; bases unmatched to any gene: 3. In DNA form, the CDR3 reads TGCGCCAGCAGCTTGGTGGGGACTATCTACGAGCAGTACTTC. Translating gives CASSLVGTIYEQYF. Full variable domain (missing parts from reference TRBV5-1 and TRBJ2-7): KAGVTQTPRYLIKTRGQQVTLSCSPISGHRSVSWYQQTPGQGLQFLFEYFSETQRNKGNFPGRFSGRQFSNSRSEMNVSTLELGDSALYLCASSLVGTIYEQYFGPGTRLTVT.

The J gene is TRBJ2-5, the V gene TRBV11-3; a possible D gene is TRBD1 (5 bases). Looked up from germline, CDR1 is SGHNT and CDR2 is YENEEA. This CDR3 is 13 amino acids long. The V end lost 2 bases, the J end lost 4 bases, and 8 bases lay between the germline ends. CDR3 DNA sequence: TGTGCCAGCAGCTTACAGGGTGGAGAGACCCAGTACTTC. It specifies CASSLQGGETQYF. Combining the CDR3 with reference TRBV11-3 and TRBJ2-5 gives the whole variable domain EAGVVQSPRYKIIEKKQPVAFWCNPISGHNTLYWYLQNLGQGPELLIRYENEEAVDDSQLPKDRFSAERLKGVDSTLKIQPAELGDSAVYLCASSLQGGETQYFGPGTRLLVL.